A single sample is the source of the 18 T cell receptor beta chains below, sequenced in a study of cytomegalovirus exposure and HLA in healthy donors. PCR amplification relied on 60 Vbeta primers (plus 13 Jbeta primers). Clones were read by immunoSEQ multiplex PCR, and TCRdb kept only the in-frame ones, dropping some. The sample has under 200,000 clones; 75% to 85% are singletons. Material for sequencing was PBMCs. Every receptor here comes from a male donor in good health and CMV-seropositive.

There are a few counts of this clone. The CDR3 sequence is CASSGTGGNTIYF. The CDR3 DNA is TGTGCCAGCAGTGGGACAGGGGGAAACACCATATATTTT. The chain employs TRBV2 and TRBJ1-3; 8 bases align to TRBD1. Trimming removed 4 bases from V and 4 bases from J; junction bases left unmatched: 0. Germline CDR1 SNHLY, CDR2 FYNNEI. This CDR3 spans 13 amino acids. The full variable domain, its missing parts supplied by reference TRBV2 and TRBJ1-3, is EPEVTQTPSHQVTQMGQEVILRCVPISNHLYFYWYRQILGQKVEFLVSFYNNEISEKSEIFDDQFSVERPDGSNFTLKIRSTKLEDSAMYFCASSGTGGNTIYFGEGSWLTVV.

This rearrangement joins TRBV5-1 to TRBJ1-3, with 7 bases identical to TRBD1. After removal of 0 bases from V and 1 base from J, the junction contained 10 bases not matched to a gene. The CDR3 is 18 amino acids. The V gene's germline CDR1 is SGHRS and CDR2 YFSETQ. The CDR3 bases are TGCGCCAGCAGCTTGGAAGGACCCCCAGGGGGTTCTGGAAACACCATATATTTT. Protein sequence: CASSLEGPPGGSGNTIYF.

Only a few counts were recorded for this clone. The chain employs TRBV27 and TRBJ2-1; possibly TRBD2 for D (5 bases). Germline CDR1 reads MNHEY; CDR2 reads SMNVEV (reference sequence). This CDR3 is 13 amino acids long. Trimming removed 2 bases at V and 6 bases at J, with 8 bases between. DNA for the CDR3: TGTGCCAGCAGTTTAACTAGGGTCAATGAGCAGTTCTTC. Amino acid sequence: CASSLTRVNEQFF.

This rearrangement joins TRBV9 to TRBJ2-4; TRBD2 matches 8 bases. Germline V gene data show CDR1 as SGDLS and CDR2 as YYNGEE. V dropped 0 bases and J dropped 1; count of bases not matched to a gene: 0. The CDR3 is 15 amino acids. Here the CDR3 DNA reads TGTGCCAGCAGCGTAGCGGGGGGGGCCAAAAACATTCAGTACTTC. Translation: CASSVAGGAKNIQYF.

The gene calls are TRBV10-3 and TRBJ2-3; perhaps TRBD2 as D (6 bases). The CDR3 sequence is 13 residues long. The germline V gene encodes CDR1 ENHRY and CDR2 SYGVKD. V dropped 8 bases and J dropped 0 bases, with 9 bases sitting between them. Here the CDR3 DNA reads TGTGCCATCCGGGGGACTAGCACAGATACGCAGTATTTT. It yields the protein CAIRGTSTDTQYF.

The chain has TRBV30 and TRBJ1-5; TRBD1 aligns across 8 bases. J was trimmed by 6 bases and V by 2 bases; bases with no gene match: 9. CDR1 is GTSNPN, CDR2 SVGIG, per germline (reference sequence). This CDR3 comprises 15 residues. The chain's CDR3 is CAWSTGGSGGQPQHF. The CDR3 nucleotides are TGTGCCTGGAGTACAGGGGGATCGGGGGGTCAGCCCCAGCATTTT. Complete variable domain (other parts from reference TRBV30 and TRBJ1-5): SQTIHQWPATLVQPVGSPLSLECTVEGTSNPNLYWYRQAAGRGLQLLFYSVGIGQISSEVPQNLSASRPQDRQFILSSKKLLLSDSGFYLCAWSTGGSGGQPQHFGDGTRLSIL.

Only a few counts were recorded for this clone. The genes are TRBV5-6 and TRBJ1-6, with D uncertain. This CDR3 has 15 residues. Per the germline V gene, CDR1 is SGHDT and CDR2 is YYEEEE. Trimming removed 2 bases at V and 6 bases at J, with 12 bases between. The CDR3 DNA reads as TGTGCCAGCAGCTTCTTCTCCAGGCCTAATTCACCCCTCCACTTT. Protein sequence: CASSFFSRPNSPLHF. The whole variable domain, remainder taken from reference TRBV5-6 and TRBJ1-6, is DAGVTQSPTHLIKTRGQQVTLRCSPKSGHDTVSWYQQALGQGPQFIFQYYEEEERQRGNFPDRFSGHQFPNYSSELNVNALLLGDSALYLCASSFFSRPNSPLHFGNGTRLTVT.

A word on this clone: At one end, the junction sequence differs from germline, possibly due to a read error. The chain has TRBV7-9 and TRBJ2-7, with 11 positions matching TRBD2. Germline CDR1 and CDR2: SEHNR and FQNEAQ (reference sequence). The CDR3 is 17 residues long. Here the CDR3 DNA reads TGTTCCAGCAGCCATTTGACTAGCGGGGATCTCTCCTACGAGCAGTACTTC. It codes for CSSSHLTSGDLSYEQYF.

In this sample, this clone turned up a few times. The rearrangement links TRBV13 to TRBJ1-6; 10 bases align to TRBD1. The CDR3 is 15 residues long. The V and J ends lost 5 bases and 11 bases, in that order; junction bases with no gene match: 9. Germline V gene data show CDR1 as PRHDT and CDR2 as FYEKMQ (reference sequence). Here the CDR3 DNA reads TGTGCCAGCAGCCCTAAAGGGACAGGGGTAACACCCCTCCACTTT. Its protein is CASSPKGTGVTPLHF.

This chain uses TRBV30 with TRBJ1-5, with a possible D match to TRBD1 (6 bases). This CDR3 region has 13 residues. V was clipped by 1 base and J by 7 bases, with 11 bases between them. CDR1 and CDR2 (germline): GTSNPN, SVGIG (reference sequence). In DNA, the CDR3 is TGTGCCTGGAGTGCGAAGGGGGTCCAGCCCCAGCATTTT. This codes for CAWSAKGVQPQHF.

The V gene is TRBV7-3, the J gene TRBJ2-1; 12 bases map to TRBD2. This CDR3 region has 17 residues. The junction had 12 bases not matched to a gene; V was cut back by 5 bases and J by 7 bases. Looked up from germline, CDR1 is SGHTA and CDR2 is FQGTGA. CDR3 in amino acids: CASSPRPLAGGNNEQFF. The CDR3 DNA is TGTGCCAGCAGCCCGAGGCCCCTAGCGGGGGGGAATAATGAGCAGTTCTTC.

This chain joins TRBV5-6 and TRBJ2-3; D gene unclear. Trimming cost V 4 bases and J 2 bases, with 5 bases left between them. The CDR3 is made up of 12 amino acids. Looked up from germline, CDR1 is SGHDT and CDR2 is YYEEEE. CDR3: CASSPHTDTQYF. CDR3 coding DNA: TGTGCCAGCAGCCCCCACACAGATACGCAGTATTTT.

The J gene is TRBJ1-1, the V gene TRBV6-6; weak D call: TRBD1 (6 bases). The CDR3 covers 14 residues. Trimming left V 5 bases short and J 0 bases short, with 10 bases between. CDR1 and CDR2 from the germline V gene are MNHNY and SVGAGI (reference sequence). The CDR3 region has the DNA TGTGCCAGCAGTAACGGACAGATGAACACTGAAGCTTTCTTT. Amino acid sequence: CASSNGQMNTEAFF.

This chain links TRBV6-1 with TRBJ1-3, with no clear D. Germline values: CDR1 MNHNS, CDR2 SASEGT. V was cut by 5 bases and J by 4 bases, with 12 bases left in between. The CDR3 has 14 amino acids. CDR3 bases: TGTGCCAGCAGTACCGGGTCCGCGGGAAACACCATATATTTT. This encodes CASSTGSAGNTIYF.

The CDR3: CASSFSSGYGYTF. The CDR3, as DNA: TGTGCCAGCAGCTTTTCGTCGGGTTATGGCTACACCTTC. The V gene is TRBV11-2, the J gene TRBJ1-2; D is undetermined. Germline V lookup: CDR1 SGHAT, CDR2 FQNNGV. Trimming removed 3 bases at V and 5 bases at J, with 10 bases between. The CDR3 contains 13 residues.

This chain connects TRBV7-3 to TRBJ2-2; TRBD1 aligns across 7 bases. This CDR3 region has 14 residues. J lost 5 bases, V lost 4 bases, and 4 bases had no gene match. Looked up from germline, CDR1 is SGHTA and CDR2 is FQGTGA. DNA of the CDR3: TGTGCCAGCAGCTACACAGGGGCTACCGGGGAGCTGTTTTTT. Protein: CASSYTGATGELFF.

The chain joins TRBV7-9 to TRBJ2-2, with unresolved D. V was cut by 5 bases and J by 3 bases, with 4 bases left in between. The germline CDR1 and CDR2 sequences are SEHNR and FQNEAQ (reference sequence). This CDR3 has 12 residues. CDR3 sequence: CASSPYTGELFF. CDR3 sequence (DNA): TGTGCCAGCAGCCCATACACCGGGGAGCTGTTTTTT.

The gene calls are TRBV11-2 and TRBJ1-6; D is perhaps TRBD1 (5 bases). V was trimmed by 7 bases and J by 7 bases, leaving 20 bases between them. CDR1 is SGHAT and CDR2 is FQNNGV in the germline V gene. The CDR3 is made up of 16 amino acids. The CDR3 DNA reads as TGTGCCAGCACCCTACTTAGTGGGGGGAAGAATTCACCCCTCCACTTT. Translated: CASTLLSGGKNSPLHF.